This T cell receptor beta chain came from a study of shared clonotypes between healthy human individuals. Overall study context: Donors, aged 18 to 49, were a couple of women and a few men.

The CD4+ fraction was divided into a CD45RA+ naive subset and a CD45RA-negative memory subset. Replicate sorted-subset PCRs were loaded with 150 to 250 ng DNA, about 30,000 T cell genomes. TCRdb's copy holds only in-frame clones and misses some; the assay was immunoSEQ multiplex PCR. The table records around 180,000 clones, about 93% of them present only once. Germline assignment: CDR1 SNHLY and CDR2 FYNNEI. Trimming left V 2 bases short and J 4 bases short, with 6 bases between. The CDR3 runs 12 residues. For this clone: The antigen is not known.

Study outcomes and limitations: When compared with the clonotypes that were shared by all four sorted-subset donors, the non-shared clonotypes turned out to have lower generation probabilities.

Source material: naive CD4+ T cells sorted from blood. Subset meaning: CD45RA+ positively selected. V and J are TRBV2 and TRBJ2-7; D remains ambiguous. The sequence came from a woman aged 25 to 39 in good health. The CDR3 DNA sequence: TGTGCCAGCAGTGAACAGAGATACGAGCAGTACTTC. This sequence encodes CASSEQRYEQYF.